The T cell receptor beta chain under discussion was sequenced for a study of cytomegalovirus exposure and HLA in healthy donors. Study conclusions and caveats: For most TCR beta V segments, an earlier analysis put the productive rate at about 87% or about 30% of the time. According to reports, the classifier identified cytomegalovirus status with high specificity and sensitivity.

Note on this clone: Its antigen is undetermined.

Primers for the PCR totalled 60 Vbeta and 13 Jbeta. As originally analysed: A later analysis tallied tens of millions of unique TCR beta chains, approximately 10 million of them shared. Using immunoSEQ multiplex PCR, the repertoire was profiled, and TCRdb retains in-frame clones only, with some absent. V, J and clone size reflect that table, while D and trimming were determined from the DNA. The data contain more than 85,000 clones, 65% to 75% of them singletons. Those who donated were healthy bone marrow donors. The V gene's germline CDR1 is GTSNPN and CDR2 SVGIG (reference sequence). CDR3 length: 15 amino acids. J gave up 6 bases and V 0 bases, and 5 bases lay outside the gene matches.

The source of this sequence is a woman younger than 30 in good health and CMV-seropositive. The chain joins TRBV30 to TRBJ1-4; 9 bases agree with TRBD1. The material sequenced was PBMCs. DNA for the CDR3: TGTGCCTGGAGTGTACTTCGGACAGGGGATGAAAAACTGTTTTTT. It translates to CAWSVLRTGDEKLFF. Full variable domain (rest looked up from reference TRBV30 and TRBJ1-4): SQTIHQWPATLVQPVGSPLSLECTVEGTSNPNLYWYRQAAGRGLQLLFYSVGIGQISSEVPQNLSASRPQDRQFILSSKKLLLSDSGFYLCAWSVLRTGDEKLFFGSGTQLSVL.